This passage covers 10 T cell receptor beta chains from one sample sequenced in a study of blood T cell repertoires in COVID-19 (dated by TCRdb to 2020 to 2021). The receptor library was made with the immunoSEQ multiplex PCR assay. The source is immuneACCESS, and TCRdb retained only in-frame sequences with V and J called. Part of the clones is not carried over; for the studies checked, unresolved V genes explain less than half of this, and the remainder is unexplained. The sample table shows about 260,000 clones, and around 86% are seen once. Together, the top ten hold roughly 5% of the sample. The material sequenced was peripheral blood. These receptors were taken from an older woman with COVID-19, enrolled during active disease.

This chain connects TRBV5-4 to TRBJ1-1; possible D gene TRBD1, 5 bases. V lost 2 bases, J lost 1 base, and 12 bases lay in between. This CDR3 region has 15 residues. The germline V gene encodes CDR1 SGHNT and CDR2 YYREEE (reference sequence). This CDR3 reads CASSLDSLGNTEAFF. CDR3 sequence (DNA): TGTGCCAGCAGCTTAGACAGCCTAGGGAACACTGAAGCTTTCTTT.

This clone has only a few counts. The chain links TRBV7-8 to TRBJ1-1; TRBD1 might be the D (5 bases). Germline V lookup: CDR1 SGHVS, CDR2 FQNEAQ. CDR3 length: 17 residues. Trimming took off 4 bases at V and 2 bases at J, with 20 bases between the two ends. The CDR3 DNA reads TGTGCCAGCAGCTCTCCCAGGAGGGGAGGTCTCAACACTGAAGCTTTCTTT. It yields the protein CASSSPRRGGLNTEAFF.

The genes are TRBV19 and TRBJ2-1; 12 nucleotides match TRBD2. The CDR3 runs to 16 residues. Germline CDR1 reads LNHDA; CDR2 reads SQIVND (reference sequence). Trimming cost V 1 base and J 9 bases; bases outside gene matches: 7. CDR3 sequence (DNA): TGTGCCAGTAGTATAGGACTAGCGGGAGCTGGCACTGAGCAGTTCTTC. Its protein is CASSIGLAGAGTEQFF.

This clone showed up just once. CDR3 bases: TGTGCCAGCTCACCTGGACAGGGGAAAAGCAATCAGCCCCAGCATTTT. As protein: CASSPGQGKSNQPQHF. J is TRBJ1-5 and V is TRBV18; 9 bases match TRBD1. Germline V CDR1 and CDR2: KGHSH, LQKENI. V was pared by 3 bases and J by 1 base, with 4 bases of the junction left unmatched. The CDR3 is 16 residues long.

The gene calls are TRBV3-1 (or the pseudogene TRBV3-2) and TRBJ2-3; D gene uncertain. CDR1 is LGHDT, CDR2 YNNKEL, per germline (reference sequence). There are 15 residues in the CDR3. V lost 0 bases to trimming and J lost 3 bases, with 10 bases between them. CDR3 protein: CASSQDLSGTDTQYF. The CDR3 DNA reads as TGTGCCAGCAGCCAAGATCTCTCCGGGACAGATACGCAGTATTTT.

CDR3: CASSGGGLAGQETQYF. For the CDR3, the DNA is TGCGCCAGCAGCGGCGGGGGACTAGCTGGCCAAGAGACCCAGTACTTC. The chain employs TRBV5-1 and TRBJ2-5; 9 bases are shared with TRBD2. With V trimmed by 4 bases and J by 1 base, 8 bases remained unmatched. This CDR3 is built from 16 residues. Germline assignment: CDR1 SGHRS and CDR2 YFSETQ.

This chain joins TRBV5-5 and TRBJ2-3, with TRBD1 identical over 10 bases. CDR1 and CDR2 (germline): SGHKS, YYEKEE (reference sequence). The junction had 12 bases not matched to a gene; V was cut back by 3 bases and J by 2 bases. This CDR3 has 18 amino acids. This chain's CDR3 is CASSSRVDRGTTTDTQYF. In DNA form, the CDR3 reads TGTGCCAGCAGCTCGCGGGTGGACAGGGGGACAACCACAGATACGCAGTATTTT.

This sequence joins TRBV28 and TRBJ2-5; weak D call: TRBD1 (6 bases). Germline lookup yields CDR1 MDHEN and CDR2 SYDVKM. The CDR3 is 15 residues long. V was pared by 7 bases and J by 5 bases, with 20 bases between. Here the CDR3 reads CASTKGVGNRETQYF. In DNA form, the CDR3 reads TGTGCCAGCACCAAGGGGGTCGGCAACCGGGAGACCCAGTACTTC.

The V call is TRBV2, the J call TRBJ2-5; possibly TRBD2 for D (5 bases). V gave up 7 bases and J gave up 5 bases, with 20 bases separating them. Germline loops: CDR1 SNHLY, CDR2 FYNNEI. The CDR3 sequence is 15 residues long. The CDR3 sequence: CASTPDGVTWETQYF. The CDR3 nucleotides read TGTGCCAGCACCCCAGACGGGGTGACGTGGGAGACCCAGTACTTC.

The V call is TRBV9, the J call TRBJ2-1; TRBD1 might be the D (6 bases). V lost 4 bases to trimming and J lost 6 bases, with 20 bases between them. Germline CDR1 reads SGDLS; CDR2 reads YYNGEE. The CDR3 length is 16 residues. The CDR3 nucleotides are TGTGCCAGCAGCCCCTCGGCTCTTAGCAGGGGCAATGAGCAGTTCTTC. The encoded protein is CASSPSALSRGNEQFF.